This TCR beta chain comes out of a study of a mutant IDH1 vaccine in newly diagnosed glioma. General observations from the study: Induction of immune responses by the vaccine occurred in just under 95% of patients. Whatever changes occurred in top peripheral T cell clonotypes seemed unrelated to pseudoprogression.

Notes on this clone: Its target is unknown.

Assay used: immunoSEQ multiplex PCR; TCRdb lists only in-frame clones, some missing. In the table there are 30,000 to 40,000 clones, around 78% of which are singletons. This CDR3 region has 17 residues. The V gene's germline CDR1 is SGHRS and CDR2 YFSETQ. Trimming at V came to 1 base and at J to 8 bases, leaving 10 bases not matched to a gene. The time point: baseline, week 1 (first vaccination visit). Treatment meaning: pre-vaccination baseline after standard-of-care therapy. This clonotype originated in a middle-aged man with glioma. Some clones in this sample may be carry-over from other donors' samples. The source was PBMCs, collected from a glioma patient treated with radiotherapy, temozolomide or both. V and J are TRBV5-1 and TRBJ2-1; the match to TRBD2 covers 12 bases. This CDR3 reads CASSLRSLAGGLDEQFF. The CDR3 coding sequence is TGCGCCAGCAGCTTGCGGTCGCTAGCGGGGGGGCTCGATGAGCAGTTCTTC.